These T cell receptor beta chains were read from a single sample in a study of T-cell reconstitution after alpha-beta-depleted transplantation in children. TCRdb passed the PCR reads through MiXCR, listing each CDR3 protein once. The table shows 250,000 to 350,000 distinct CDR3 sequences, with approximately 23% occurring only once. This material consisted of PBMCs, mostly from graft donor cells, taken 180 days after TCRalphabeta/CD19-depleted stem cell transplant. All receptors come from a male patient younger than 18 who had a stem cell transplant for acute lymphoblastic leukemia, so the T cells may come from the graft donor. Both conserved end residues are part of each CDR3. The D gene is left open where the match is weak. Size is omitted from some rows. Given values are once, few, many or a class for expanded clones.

CATEQGPGTMNTEAFF	TRBV12-3/TRBV12-4	TRBJ1-1	TRBD1	few
CASRGSGRVGETQYF	TRBV5-1	TRBJ2-5	TRBD2	NA
CASSPARTATDTQYF	TRBV5-1	TRBJ2-3	NA	NA
CASSPVGGRGGIYEQYF	TRBV18	TRBJ2-7	NA	NA
CASSFPTGLAVREQFF	TRBV12-3/TRBV12-4	TRBJ2-1	TRBD2	NA
CASSSRQGLTSGLSSYEQYF	TRBV2	TRBJ2-7	TRBD2	NA
CASSLGPAPYQETQYF	TRBV7-2	TRBJ2-5	NA	few
CASSGLTGQANQPQHF	TRBV12-3/TRBV12-4	TRBJ1-5	TRBD1	few
CASSFRLAGVETQYF	TRBV5-1	TRBJ2-5	TRBD2	few
CASSRIGQGLYNEQFF	TRBV3-1	TRBJ2-1	TRBD1	NA
CASSWAGRAYEQYF	TRBV5-1	TRBJ2-7	NA	few
CAIRAGRDNTEAFF	TRBV10-3	TRBJ1-1	NA	NA
CASSLVRPERTPGNTIYF	TRBV11-2	TRBJ1-3	NA	few
CASRGTDLNYEQYF	TRBV7-9	TRBJ2-7	TRBD1	few
CSVEDWGTSANEQFF	TRBV29-1	TRBJ2-1	TRBD2	few
CASSPNTGGDNTEAFF	TRBV7-9	TRBJ1-1	TRBD1	NA
CSARGVLAGGSGTDTQYF	TRBV20-1	TRBJ2-3	TRBD2	NA
CASSFVNTEAFF	TRBV7-9	TRBJ1-1	NA	many
CASSREDYTGELFF	TRBV18	TRBJ2-2	NA	NA
CASSLYLAGQETQYF	TRBV4-1	TRBJ2-5	TRBD2	once
CASSPEGGQRYNEQFF	TRBV4-2	TRBJ2-1	NA	NA
CASIRHRGPNIQYF	TRBV12-3/TRBV12-4	TRBJ2-4	TRBD1	NA
CASSLLSYTGELFF	TRBV5-6	TRBJ2-2	NA	few
CASSLGVMGYTF	TRBV12-3/TRBV12-4	TRBJ1-2	NA	NA
CASSLPGRTSSYNEQFF	TRBV5-6	TRBJ2-1	NA	few
CASSSALGKGSYEQYF	TRBV7-9	TRBJ2-7	NA	few
CASSPDGIAGNTIYF	TRBV12-3/TRBV12-4	TRBJ1-3	NA	NA
CASSQVGHPYEQYF	TRBV4-1	TRBJ2-7	NA	NA
CSGLDPLNEQFF	TRBV20-1	TRBJ2-1	NA	few
CASSSLARETQYF	TRBV18	TRBJ2-5	NA	NA
CASSVTSTGELFF	TRBV12-3/TRBV12-4	TRBJ2-2	NA	many
CASIPRGSGLETQYF	TRBV27	TRBJ2-5	NA	NA
CAISESASQETQYF	TRBV10-3	TRBJ2-5	NA	NA
CASSQQPGQERTQYF	TRBV4-1	TRBJ2-5	TRBD1	NA
CATSAGLAGGFSNEQFF	TRBV24-1	TRBJ2-1	TRBD2	many
CASSLEIEPVTDTQYF	TRBV5-1	TRBJ2-3	NA	NA
CASGGLAGPLFHTQYF	TRBV7-8	TRBJ2-3	TRBD2	few
CATSRGLASYNEQFF	TRBV24-1	TRBJ2-1	NA	NA
CATSPGPGTGELFF	TRBV15	TRBJ2-2	NA	NA
CASSYWDRGYGYTF	TRBV6-5	TRBJ1-2	TRBD1	NA
CASSLAGKQPQHF	TRBV27	TRBJ1-5	NA	few
CATSPHRSGGGETQYF	TRBV15	TRBJ2-5	NA	NA
CSAPRAGMESGELFF	TRBV20-1	TRBJ2-2	NA	few
CSVGAGGDEKLFF	TRBV29-1	TRBJ1-4	TRBD1	NA
CASSRTLAGNTDTQYF	TRBV4-1	TRBJ2-3	TRBD2	NA
CASRVSNQPQHF	TRBV19	TRBJ1-5	NA	NA
CASSYSASRNNEQFF	TRBV6-5	TRBJ2-1	NA	NA
CASSPPGPYSGANVLTF	TRBV7-3	TRBJ2-6	NA	few
CASSSGTSGRKTQYF	TRBV28	TRBJ2-5	TRBD2	few